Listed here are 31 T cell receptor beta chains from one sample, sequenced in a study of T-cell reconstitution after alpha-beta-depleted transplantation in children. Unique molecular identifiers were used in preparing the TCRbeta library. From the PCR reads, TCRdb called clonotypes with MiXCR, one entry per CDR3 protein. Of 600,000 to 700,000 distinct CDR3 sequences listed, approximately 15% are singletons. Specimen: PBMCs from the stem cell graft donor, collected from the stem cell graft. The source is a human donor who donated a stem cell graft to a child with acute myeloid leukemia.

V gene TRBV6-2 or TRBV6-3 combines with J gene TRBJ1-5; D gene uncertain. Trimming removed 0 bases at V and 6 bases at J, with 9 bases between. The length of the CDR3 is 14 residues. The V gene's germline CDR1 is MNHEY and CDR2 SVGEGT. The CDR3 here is CASSYSTSGQPQHF. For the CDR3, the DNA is TGTGCCAGCAGTTACTCTACCAGCGGTCAGCCCCAGCATTTT.

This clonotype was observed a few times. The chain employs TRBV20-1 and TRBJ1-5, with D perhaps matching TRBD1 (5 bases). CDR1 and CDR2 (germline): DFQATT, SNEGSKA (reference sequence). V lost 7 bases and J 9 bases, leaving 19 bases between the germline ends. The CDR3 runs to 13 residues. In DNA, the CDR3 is TGCAGTGTGCAGGGAGAGAGAATGGGGCCCCAGCATTTT. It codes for CSVQGERMGPQHF.

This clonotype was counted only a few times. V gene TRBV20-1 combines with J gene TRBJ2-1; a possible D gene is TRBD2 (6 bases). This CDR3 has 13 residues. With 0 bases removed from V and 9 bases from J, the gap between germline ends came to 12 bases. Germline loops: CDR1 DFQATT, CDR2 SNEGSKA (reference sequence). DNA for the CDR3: TGCAGTGCTAGAGAAACTGGGGGGACTGAGCAGTTCTTC. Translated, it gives CSARETGGTEQFF.

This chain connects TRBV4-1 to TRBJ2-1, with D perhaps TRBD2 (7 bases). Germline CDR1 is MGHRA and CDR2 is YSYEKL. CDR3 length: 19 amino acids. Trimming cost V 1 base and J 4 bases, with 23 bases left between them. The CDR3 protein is CASSQVGLGGGLLYNEQFF. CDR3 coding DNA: TGCGCCAGCAGCCAAGTAGGGCTGGGCGGGGGCCTCCTATACAATGAGCAGTTCTTC.

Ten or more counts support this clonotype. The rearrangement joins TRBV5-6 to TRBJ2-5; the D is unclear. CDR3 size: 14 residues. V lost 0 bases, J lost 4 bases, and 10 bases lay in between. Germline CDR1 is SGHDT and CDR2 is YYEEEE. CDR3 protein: CASSLAGSGETQYF. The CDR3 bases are TGTGCCAGCAGCTTGGCCGGTTCGGGAGAGACCCAGTACTTC.

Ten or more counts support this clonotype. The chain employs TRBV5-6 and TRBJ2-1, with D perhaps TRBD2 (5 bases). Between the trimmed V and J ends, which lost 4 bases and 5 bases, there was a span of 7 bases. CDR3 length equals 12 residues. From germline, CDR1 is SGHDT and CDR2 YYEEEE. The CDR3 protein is CASSPRDNEQFF. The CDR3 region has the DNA TGTGCCAGCAGCCCGAGGGACAATGAGCAGTTCTTC.

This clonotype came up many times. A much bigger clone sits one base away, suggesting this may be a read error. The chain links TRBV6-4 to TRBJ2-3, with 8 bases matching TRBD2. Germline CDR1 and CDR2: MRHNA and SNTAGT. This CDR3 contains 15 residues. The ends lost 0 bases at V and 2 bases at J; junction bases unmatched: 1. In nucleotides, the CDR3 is TGTGCCAGCAGTGACTCAGCGGGGGACACAGATACGCAGTATTTT. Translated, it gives CASSDSAGDTDTQYF.

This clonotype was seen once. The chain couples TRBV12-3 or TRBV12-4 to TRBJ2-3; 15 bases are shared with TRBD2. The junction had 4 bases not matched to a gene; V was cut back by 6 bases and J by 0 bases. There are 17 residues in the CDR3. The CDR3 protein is CASRGLAGGPSTDTQYF. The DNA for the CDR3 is TGTGCCAGCAGAGGACTAGCGGGGGGGCCGAGCACAGATACGCAGTATTTT.

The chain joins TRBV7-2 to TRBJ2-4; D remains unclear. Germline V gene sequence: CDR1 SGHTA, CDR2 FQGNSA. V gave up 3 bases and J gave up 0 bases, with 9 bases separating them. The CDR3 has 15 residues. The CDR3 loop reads CASSLRFEAKNIQYF. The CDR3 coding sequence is TGTGCCAGCAGCTTGAGGTTCGAAGCCAAAAACATTCAGTACTTC.

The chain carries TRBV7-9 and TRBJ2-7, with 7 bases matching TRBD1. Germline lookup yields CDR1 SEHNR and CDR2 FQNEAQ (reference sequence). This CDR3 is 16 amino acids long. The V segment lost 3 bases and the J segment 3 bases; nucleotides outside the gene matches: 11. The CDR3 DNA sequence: TGTGCCAGCAGCTTTCCGGGACAGCCTCCTAACTACGAGCAGTACTTC. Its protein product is CASSFPGQPPNYEQYF.

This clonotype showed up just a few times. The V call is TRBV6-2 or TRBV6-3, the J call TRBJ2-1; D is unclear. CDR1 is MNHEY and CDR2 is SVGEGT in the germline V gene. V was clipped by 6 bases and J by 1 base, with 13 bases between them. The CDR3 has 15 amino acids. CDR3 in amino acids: CASSQTPFSYNEQFF. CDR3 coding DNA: TGTGCCAGCAGCCAGACCCCGTTTTCCTACAATGAGCAGTTCTTC.

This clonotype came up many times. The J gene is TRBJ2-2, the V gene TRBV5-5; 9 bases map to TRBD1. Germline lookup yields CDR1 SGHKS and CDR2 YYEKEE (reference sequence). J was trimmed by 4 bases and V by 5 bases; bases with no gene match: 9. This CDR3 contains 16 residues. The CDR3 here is CASRGTGGMVTGELFF. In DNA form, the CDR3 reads TGTGCCAGCAGGGGAACAGGGGGCATGGTCACCGGGGAGCTGTTTTTT.

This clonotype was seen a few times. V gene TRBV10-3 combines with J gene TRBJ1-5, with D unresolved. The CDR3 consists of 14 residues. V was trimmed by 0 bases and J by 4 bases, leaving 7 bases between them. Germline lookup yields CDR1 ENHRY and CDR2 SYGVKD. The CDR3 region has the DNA TGTGCCATCAGTGAGTCTTCTGGGAATCAGCCCCAGCATTTT. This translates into CAISESSGNQPQHF.

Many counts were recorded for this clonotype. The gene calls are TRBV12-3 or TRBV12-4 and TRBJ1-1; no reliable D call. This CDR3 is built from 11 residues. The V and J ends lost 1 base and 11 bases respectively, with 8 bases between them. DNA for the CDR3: TGTGCCAGCAGTTTAGGGGTGAAGGCTTTCTTT. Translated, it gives CASSLGVKAFF.

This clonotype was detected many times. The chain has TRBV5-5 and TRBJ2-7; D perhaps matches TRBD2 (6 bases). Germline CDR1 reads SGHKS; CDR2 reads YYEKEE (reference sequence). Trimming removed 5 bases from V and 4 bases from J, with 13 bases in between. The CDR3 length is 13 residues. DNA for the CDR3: TGTGCCAGCAGTCCGGGGGTGGGTTACGAGCAGTACGTC. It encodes CASSPGVGYEQYV.

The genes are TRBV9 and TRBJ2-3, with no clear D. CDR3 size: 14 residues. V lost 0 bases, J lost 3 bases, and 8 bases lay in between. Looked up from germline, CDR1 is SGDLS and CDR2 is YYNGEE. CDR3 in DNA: TGTGCCAGCAGCGTAGAAAAAGCGACAGATACGCAGTATTTT. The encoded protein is CASSVEKATDTQYF.

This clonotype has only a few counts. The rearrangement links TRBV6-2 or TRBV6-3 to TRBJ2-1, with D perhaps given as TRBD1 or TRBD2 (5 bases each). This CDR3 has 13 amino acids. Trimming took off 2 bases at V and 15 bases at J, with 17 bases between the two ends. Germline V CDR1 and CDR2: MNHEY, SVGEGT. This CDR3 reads CASSYPTSWGSFF. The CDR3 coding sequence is TGTGCCAGCAGTTACCCGACATCGTGGGGGTCGTTCTTC.

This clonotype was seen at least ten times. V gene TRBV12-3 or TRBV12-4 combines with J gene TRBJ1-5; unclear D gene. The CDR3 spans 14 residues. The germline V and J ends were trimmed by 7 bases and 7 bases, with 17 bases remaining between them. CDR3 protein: CASTLGVGVQPQHF. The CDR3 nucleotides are TGTGCCAGCACCCTAGGCGTGGGAGTGCAGCCCCAGCATTTT.

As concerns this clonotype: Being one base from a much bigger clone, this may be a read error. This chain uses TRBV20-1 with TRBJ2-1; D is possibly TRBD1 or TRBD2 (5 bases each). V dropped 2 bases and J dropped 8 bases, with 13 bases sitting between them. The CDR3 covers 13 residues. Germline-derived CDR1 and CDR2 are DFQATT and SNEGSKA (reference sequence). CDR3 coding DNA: TGCAGTGCTAGAATCTGGGGGAACGATGAGCAGTTCTTC. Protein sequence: CSARIWGNDEQFF.

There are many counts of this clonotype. CDR3 protein: CSARDKGAVFLNEKLFF. CDR3 in DNA: TGCAGTGCTAGAGATAAGGGGGCCGTTTTCCTTAATGAAAAACTGTTTTTT. The chain employs TRBV20-1 and TRBJ1-4, with 7 nucleotides matching TRBD1. With V trimmed by 0 bases and J by 4 bases, 11 bases remained unmatched. The CDR3 is made up of 17 amino acids. CDR1 is DFQATT and CDR2 is SNEGSKA in the germline V gene (reference sequence).

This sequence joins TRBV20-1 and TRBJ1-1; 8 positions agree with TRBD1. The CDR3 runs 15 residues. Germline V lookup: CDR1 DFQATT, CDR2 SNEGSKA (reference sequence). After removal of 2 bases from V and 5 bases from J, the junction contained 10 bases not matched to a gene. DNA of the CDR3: TGCAGTGCTAGATTGCGCAGGACAGGGCTTACTGAAGCTTTCTTT. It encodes CSARLRRTGLTEAFF.

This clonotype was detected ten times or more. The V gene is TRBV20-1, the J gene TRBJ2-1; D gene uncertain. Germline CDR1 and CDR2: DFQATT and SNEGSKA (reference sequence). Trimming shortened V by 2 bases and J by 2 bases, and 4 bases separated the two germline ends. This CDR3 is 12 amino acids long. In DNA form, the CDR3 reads TGCAGTGCTAGATGGGCCTACAATGAGCAGTTCTTC. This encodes CSARWAYNEQFF.

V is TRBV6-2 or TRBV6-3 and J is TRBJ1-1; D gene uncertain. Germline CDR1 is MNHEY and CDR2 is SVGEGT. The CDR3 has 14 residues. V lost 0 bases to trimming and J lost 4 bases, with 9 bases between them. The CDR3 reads CASSYSRRPTEAFF. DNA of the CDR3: TGTGCCAGCAGTTACTCGAGGAGACCCACTGAAGCTTTCTTT.

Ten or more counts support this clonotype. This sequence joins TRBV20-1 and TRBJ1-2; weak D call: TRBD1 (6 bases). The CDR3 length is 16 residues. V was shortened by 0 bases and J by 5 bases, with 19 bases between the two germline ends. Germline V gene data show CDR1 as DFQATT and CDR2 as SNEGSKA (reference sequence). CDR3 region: CSARERQEEGTYGYTF. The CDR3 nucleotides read TGCAGTGCTAGAGAGAGACAGGAAGAGGGGACTTATGGCTACACCTTC.

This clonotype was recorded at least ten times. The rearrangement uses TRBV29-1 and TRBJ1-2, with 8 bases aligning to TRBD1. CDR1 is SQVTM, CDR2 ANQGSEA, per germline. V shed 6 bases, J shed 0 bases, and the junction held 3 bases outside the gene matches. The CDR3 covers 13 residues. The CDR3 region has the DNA TGCAGCGTCGTGGACAGGGCTAACTATGGCTACACCTTC. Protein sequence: CSVVDRANYGYTF.

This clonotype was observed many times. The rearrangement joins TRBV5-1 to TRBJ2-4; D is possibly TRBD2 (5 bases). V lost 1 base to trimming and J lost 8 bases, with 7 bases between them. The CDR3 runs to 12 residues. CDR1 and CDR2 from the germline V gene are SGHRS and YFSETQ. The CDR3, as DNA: TGCGCCAGCAGCTTGATCGGGGACATTCAGTACTTC. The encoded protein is CASSLIGDIQYF.

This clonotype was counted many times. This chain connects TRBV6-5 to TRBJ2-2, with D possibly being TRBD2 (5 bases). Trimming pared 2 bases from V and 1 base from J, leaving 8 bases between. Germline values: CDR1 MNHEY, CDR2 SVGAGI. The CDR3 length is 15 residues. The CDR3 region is CASSYKGENTGELFF. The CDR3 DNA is TGTGCCAGCAGTTACAAGGGAGAGAACACCGGGGAGCTGTTTTTT.

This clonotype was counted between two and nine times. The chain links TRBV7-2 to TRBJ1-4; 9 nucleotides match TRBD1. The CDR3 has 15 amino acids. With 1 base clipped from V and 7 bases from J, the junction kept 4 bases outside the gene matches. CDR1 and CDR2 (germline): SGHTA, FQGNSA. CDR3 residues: CASSLGETGGEKLFF. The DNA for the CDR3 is TGTGCCAGCAGCTTAGGCGAGACAGGGGGTGAAAAACTGTTTTTT.

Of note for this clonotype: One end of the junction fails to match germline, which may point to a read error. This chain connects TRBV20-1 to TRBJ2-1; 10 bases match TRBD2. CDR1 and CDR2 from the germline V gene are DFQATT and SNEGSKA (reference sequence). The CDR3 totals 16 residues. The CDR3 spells CCARVYSGGPLGEQFF. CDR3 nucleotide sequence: TGCTGTGCTAGAGTTTATAGCGGGGGGCCCCTCGGAGAGCAGTTCTTC.

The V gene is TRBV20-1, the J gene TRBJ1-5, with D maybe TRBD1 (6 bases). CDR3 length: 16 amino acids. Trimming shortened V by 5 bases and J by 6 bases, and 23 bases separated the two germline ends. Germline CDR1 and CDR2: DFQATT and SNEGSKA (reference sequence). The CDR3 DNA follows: TGCAGTGCTTTAGCGCAACCGGGACAAGGACGTCAGCCCCAGCATTTT. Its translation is CSALAQPGQGRQPQHF.

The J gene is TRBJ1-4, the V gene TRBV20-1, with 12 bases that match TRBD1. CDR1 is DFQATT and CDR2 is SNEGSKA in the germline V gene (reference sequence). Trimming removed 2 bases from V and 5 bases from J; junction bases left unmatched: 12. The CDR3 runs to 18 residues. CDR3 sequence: CSARSLPGQGAQNEKLFF. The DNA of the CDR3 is TGCAGTGCTAGATCTCTTCCGGGACAGGGGGCTCAAAATGAAAAACTGTTTTTT.